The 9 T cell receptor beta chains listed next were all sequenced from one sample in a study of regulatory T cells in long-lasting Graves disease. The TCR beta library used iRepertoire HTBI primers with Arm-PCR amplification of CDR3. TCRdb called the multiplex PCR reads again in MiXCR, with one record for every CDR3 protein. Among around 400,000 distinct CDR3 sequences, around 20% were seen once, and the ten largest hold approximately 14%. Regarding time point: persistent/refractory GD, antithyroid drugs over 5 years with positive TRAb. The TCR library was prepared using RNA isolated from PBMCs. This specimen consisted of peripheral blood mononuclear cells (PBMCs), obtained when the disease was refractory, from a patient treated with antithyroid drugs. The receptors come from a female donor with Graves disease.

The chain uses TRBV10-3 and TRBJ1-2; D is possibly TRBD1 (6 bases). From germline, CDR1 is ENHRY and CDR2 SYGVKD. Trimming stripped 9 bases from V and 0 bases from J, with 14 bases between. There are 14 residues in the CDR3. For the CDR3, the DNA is TGTGCCATAGCCGGGACATCTACTAACTATGGCTACACCTTC. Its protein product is CAIAGTSTNYGYTF.

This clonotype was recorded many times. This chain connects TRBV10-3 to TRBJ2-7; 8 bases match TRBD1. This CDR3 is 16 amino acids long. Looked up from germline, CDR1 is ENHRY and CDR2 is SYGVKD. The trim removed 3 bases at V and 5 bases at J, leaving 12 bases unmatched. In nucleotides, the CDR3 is TGTGCCATCAGTGATTCCCCCGGGACAGGCTCGCACGAGCAGTACTTC. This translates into CAISDSPGTGSHEQYF.

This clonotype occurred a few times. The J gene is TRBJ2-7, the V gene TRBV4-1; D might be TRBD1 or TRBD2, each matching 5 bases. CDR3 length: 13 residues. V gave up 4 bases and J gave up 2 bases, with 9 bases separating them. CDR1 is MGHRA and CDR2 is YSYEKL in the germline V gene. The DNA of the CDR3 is TGCGCCAGCAGCCCAGGGAGTCCCTACGAGCAGTACTTC. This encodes CASSPGSPYEQYF.

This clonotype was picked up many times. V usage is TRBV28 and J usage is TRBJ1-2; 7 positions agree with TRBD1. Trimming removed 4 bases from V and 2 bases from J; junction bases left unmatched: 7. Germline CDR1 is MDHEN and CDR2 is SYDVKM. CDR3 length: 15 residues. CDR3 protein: CASSYGTAENYGYTF. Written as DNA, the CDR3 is TGTGCCAGCAGTTATGGGACAGCCGAGAACTATGGCTACACCTTC.

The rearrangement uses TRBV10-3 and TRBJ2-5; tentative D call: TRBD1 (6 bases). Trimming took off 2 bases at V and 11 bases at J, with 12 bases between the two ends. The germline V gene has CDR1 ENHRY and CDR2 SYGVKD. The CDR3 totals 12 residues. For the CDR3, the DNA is TGTGCCATCAGTGAGGGAACAGGGACACAGTACTTC. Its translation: CAISEGTGTQYF.

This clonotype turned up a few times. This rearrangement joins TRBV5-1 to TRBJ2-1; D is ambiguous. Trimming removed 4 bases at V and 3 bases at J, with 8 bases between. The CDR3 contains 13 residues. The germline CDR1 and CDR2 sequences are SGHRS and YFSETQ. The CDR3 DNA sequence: TGCGCCAGCAGCCTTCGCGACTACAATGAGCAGTTCTTC. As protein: CASSLRDYNEQFF.

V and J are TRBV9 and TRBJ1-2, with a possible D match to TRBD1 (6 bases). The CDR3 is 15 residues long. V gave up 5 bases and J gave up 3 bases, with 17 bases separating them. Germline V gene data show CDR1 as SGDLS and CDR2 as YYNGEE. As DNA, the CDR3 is TGTGCCAGCAGGGTCGGGGATACAGGGCACTATGGCTACACCTTC. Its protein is CASRVGDTGHYGYTF.

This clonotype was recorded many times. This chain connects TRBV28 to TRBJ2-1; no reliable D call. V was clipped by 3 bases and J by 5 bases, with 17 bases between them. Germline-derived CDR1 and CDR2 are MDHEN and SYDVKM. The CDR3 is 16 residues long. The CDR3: CASSLGWVAEDNEQFF. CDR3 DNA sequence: TGTGCCAGCAGTTTGGGATGGGTGGCGGAAGACAATGAGCAGTTCTTC.

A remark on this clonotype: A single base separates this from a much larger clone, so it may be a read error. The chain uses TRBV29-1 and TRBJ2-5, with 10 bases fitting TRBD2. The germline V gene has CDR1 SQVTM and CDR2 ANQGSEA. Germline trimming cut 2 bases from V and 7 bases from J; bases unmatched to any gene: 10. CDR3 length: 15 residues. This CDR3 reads CSVETLAGGIGTQYF. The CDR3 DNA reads TGCAGCGTTGAAACGTTAGCGGGAGGAATAGGGACCCAGTACTTC.